Listed here are 7 T cell receptor beta chains from one sample, sequenced in a study of OX40 agonist ivuxolimab in advanced cancers. The repertoire was sequenced with immunoSEQ multiplex PCR; TCRdb's copy has only in-frame clones and lacks some. The table lists around 40,000 clones, about 86% of them singletons. Sequences were derived from CD4+ or CD8+ T cells sorted from blood, sampled in a trial of the OX40 agonist ivuxolimab. These receptors all come from an adult with an advanced solid tumor such as melanoma, head and neck, liver or kidney cancer.

The chain carries TRBV2 and TRBJ1-6; D is undetermined. CDR3 length: 15 residues. CDR1 SNHLY and CDR2 FYNNEI come from the germline V gene. V dropped 4 bases and J dropped 1 base, with 8 bases sitting between them. CDR3 bases: TGTGCCAGCAGTGGGGAGGGTTCCTATAATTCACCCCTCCACTTT. Amino acid sequence: CASSGEGSYNSPLHF. Full variable domain (outside the CDR3, taken from reference TRBV2 and TRBJ1-6): EPEVTQTPSHQVTQMGQEVILRCVPISNHLYFYWYRQILGQKVEFLVSFYNNEISEKSEIFDDQFSVERPDGSNFTLKIRSTKLEDSAMYFCASSGEGSYNSPLHFGNGTRLTVT.

This chain joins TRBV5-6 and TRBJ2-7, with 9 bases lining up with TRBD1. Germline V lookup: CDR1 SGHDT, CDR2 YYEEEE. This CDR3 spans 13 amino acids. V lost 4 bases to trimming and J lost 6 bases; unmatched junction nucleotides: 5. The CDR3 coding sequence is TGTGCCAGCAGCCCCCAACAGGGGGCCGAGCAGTACTTC. Its protein product is CASSPQQGAEQYF.

The CDR3 sequence is CAISTGRANEQFF. CDR3 nucleotide sequence: TGTGCCATCTCGACAGGGAGGGCGAATGAGCAGTTCTTC. The chain couples TRBV10-3 to TRBJ2-1; either TRBD1 or TRBD2 may supply D (7 bases each). The CDR3 loop spans 13 amino acids. V shed 8 bases and J shed 7 bases, with 15 bases lying between them. Germline assignment: CDR1 ENHRY and CDR2 SYGVKD.

The chain recombines TRBV14 with TRBJ2-1; a weak D match, TRBD2 (5 bases). V lost 3 bases and J 4 bases, leaving 16 bases between the germline ends. Germline assignment: CDR1 SGHDN and CDR2 FVKESK. This CDR3 spans 16 amino acids. CDR3 bases: TGTGCCAGCAGCCACGGGGTATCTCAGCGGTACAATGAGCAGTTCTTC. Its translation is CASSHGVSQRYNEQFF.

The chain combines TRBV18 with TRBJ2-2; D is ambiguous. This CDR3 has 12 residues. Germline V gives CDR1 KGHSH, CDR2 LQKENI. Between the trimmed V and J ends, which lost 3 bases and 7 bases, there was a span of 6 bases. The CDR3 sequence is CASSPKVGELFF. The CDR3 nucleotides are TGTGCCAGCTCACCGAAAGTCGGGGAGCTGTTTTTT. Supplemented by reference TRBV18 and TRBJ2-2, the full variable domain reads NAGVMQNPRHLVRRRGQEARLRCSPMKGHSHVYWYRQLPEEGLKFMVYLQKENIIDESGMPKERFSAEFPKEGPSILRIQQVVRGDSAAYFCASSPKVGELFFGEGSRLTVL.

The chain recombines TRBV28 with TRBJ1-2, with 7 positions matching TRBD1. CDR3 length: 15 amino acids. V lost 5 bases to trimming and J lost 2 bases; unmatched junction nucleotides: 8. Germline-derived CDR1 and CDR2 are MDHEN and SYDVKM. The CDR3 spells CASSPGQLWNYGYTF. CDR3 nucleotide sequence: TGTGCCAGCAGTCCGGGACAGCTTTGGAACTATGGCTACACCTTC.

This clone was seen once. The genes are TRBV2 and TRBJ2-3; tentative D call: TRBD1 (5 bases). The V and J ends lost 5 bases and 2 bases respectively, with 11 bases between them. Germline V lookup: CDR1 SNHLY, CDR2 FYNNEI. The CDR3 covers 14 residues. CDR3: CASSRQTLTDTQYF. The DNA of the CDR3 is TGTGCCAGCAGTCGACAGACACTCACAGATACGCAGTATTTT.